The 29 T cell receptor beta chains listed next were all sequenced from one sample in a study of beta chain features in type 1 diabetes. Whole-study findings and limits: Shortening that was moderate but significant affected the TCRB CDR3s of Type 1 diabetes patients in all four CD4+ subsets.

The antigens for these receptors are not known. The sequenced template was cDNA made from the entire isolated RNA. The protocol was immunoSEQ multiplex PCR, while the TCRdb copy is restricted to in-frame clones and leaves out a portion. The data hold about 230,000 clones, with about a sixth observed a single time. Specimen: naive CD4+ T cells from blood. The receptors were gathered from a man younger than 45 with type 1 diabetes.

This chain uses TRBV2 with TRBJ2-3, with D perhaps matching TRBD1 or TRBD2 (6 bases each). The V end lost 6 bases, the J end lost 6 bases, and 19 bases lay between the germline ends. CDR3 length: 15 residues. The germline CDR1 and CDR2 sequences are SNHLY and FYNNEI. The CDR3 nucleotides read TGTGCCAGCAGCCTACAGGGAGGCACGGGGGATACGCAGTATTTT. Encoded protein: CASSLQGGTGDTQYF.

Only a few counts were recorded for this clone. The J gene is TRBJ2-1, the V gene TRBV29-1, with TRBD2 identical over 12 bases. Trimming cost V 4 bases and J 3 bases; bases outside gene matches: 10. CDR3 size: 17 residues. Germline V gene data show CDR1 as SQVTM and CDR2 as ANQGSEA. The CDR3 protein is CSVGASGRAAGYNEQFF. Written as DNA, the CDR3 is TGCAGCGTTGGGGCTAGCGGGAGGGCCGCTGGCTACAATGAGCAGTTCTTC.

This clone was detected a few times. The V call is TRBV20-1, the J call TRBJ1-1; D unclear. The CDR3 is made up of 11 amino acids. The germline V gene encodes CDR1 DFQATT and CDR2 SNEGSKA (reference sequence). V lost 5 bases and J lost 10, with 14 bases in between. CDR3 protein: CSAATQIRAFF. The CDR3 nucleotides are TGCAGTGCTGCAACCCAGATACGAGCTTTCTTT.

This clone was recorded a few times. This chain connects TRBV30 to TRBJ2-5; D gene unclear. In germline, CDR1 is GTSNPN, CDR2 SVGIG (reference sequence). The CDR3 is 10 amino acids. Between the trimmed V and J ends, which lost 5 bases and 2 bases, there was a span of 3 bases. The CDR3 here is CAWSQETQYF. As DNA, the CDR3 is TGTGCCTGGTCACAAGAGACCCAGTACTTC. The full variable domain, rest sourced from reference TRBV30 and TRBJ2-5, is SQTIHQWPATLVQPVGSPLSLECTVEGTSNPNLYWYRQAAGRGLQLLFYSVGIGQISSEVPQNLSASRPQDRQFILSSKKLLLSDSGFYLCAWSQETQYFGPGTRLLVL.

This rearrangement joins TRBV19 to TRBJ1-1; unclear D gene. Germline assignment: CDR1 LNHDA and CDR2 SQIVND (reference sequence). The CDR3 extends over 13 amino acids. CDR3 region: CVTRIGSGTEAFF. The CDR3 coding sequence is TGTGTCACCCGGATAGGGTCGGGCACTGAAGCTTTCTTT.

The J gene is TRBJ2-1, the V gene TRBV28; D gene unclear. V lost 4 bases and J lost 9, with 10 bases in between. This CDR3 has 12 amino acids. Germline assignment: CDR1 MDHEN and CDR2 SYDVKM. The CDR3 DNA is TGTGCCAGCAGTTCTTCACTGAGTGAGCAGTTCTTC. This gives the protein CASSSSLSEQFF.

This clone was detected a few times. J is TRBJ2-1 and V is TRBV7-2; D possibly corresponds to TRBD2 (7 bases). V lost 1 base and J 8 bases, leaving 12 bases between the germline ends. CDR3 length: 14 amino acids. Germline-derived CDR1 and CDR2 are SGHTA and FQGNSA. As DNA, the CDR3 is TGTGCCAGCAGCTTAGACTCGGGGGGCGATGAGCAGTTCTTC. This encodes CASSLDSGGDEQFF.

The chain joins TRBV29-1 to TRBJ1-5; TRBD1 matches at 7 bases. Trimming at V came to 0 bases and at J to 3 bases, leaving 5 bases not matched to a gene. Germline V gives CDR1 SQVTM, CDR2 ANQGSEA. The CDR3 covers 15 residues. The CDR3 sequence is CSVEEAQGLNQPQHF. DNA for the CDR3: TGCAGCGTTGAAGAGGCACAGGGGCTCAATCAGCCCCAGCATTTT. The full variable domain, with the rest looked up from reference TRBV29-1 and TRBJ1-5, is SAVISQKPSRDICQRGTSLTIQCQVDSQVTMMFWYRQQPGQSLTLIATANQGSEATYESGFVIDKFPISRPNLTFSTLTVSNMSPEDSSIYLCSVEEAQGLNQPQHFGDGTRLSIL.

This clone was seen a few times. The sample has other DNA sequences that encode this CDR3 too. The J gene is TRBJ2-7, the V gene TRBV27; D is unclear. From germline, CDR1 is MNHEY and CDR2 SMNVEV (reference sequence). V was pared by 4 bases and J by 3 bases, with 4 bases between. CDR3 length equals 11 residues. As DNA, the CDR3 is TGTGCCAGCAGTTCCAGCTACGAGCAGTACTTC. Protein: CASSSSYEQYF.

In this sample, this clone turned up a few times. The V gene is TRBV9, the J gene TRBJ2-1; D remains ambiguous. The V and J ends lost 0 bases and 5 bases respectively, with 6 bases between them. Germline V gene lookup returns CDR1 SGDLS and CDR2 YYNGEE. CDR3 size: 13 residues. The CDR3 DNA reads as TGTGCCAGCAGCGTAGGCATTAACAATGAGCAGTTCTTC. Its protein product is CASSVGINNEQFF.

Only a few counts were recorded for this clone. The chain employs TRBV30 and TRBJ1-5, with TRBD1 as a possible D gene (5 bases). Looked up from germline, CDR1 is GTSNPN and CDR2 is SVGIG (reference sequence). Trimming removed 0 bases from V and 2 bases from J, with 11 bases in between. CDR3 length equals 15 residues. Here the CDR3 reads CAWSVRGTRNQPQHF. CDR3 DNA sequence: TGTGCCTGGAGTGTACGGGGCACCCGCAATCAGCCCCAGCATTTT.

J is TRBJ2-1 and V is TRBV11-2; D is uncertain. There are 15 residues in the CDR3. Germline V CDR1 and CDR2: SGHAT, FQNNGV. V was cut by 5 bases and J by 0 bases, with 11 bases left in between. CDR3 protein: CASSPDPSSYNEQFF. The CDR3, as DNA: TGTGCCAGCAGCCCGGATCCCAGCTCCTACAATGAGCAGTTCTTC.

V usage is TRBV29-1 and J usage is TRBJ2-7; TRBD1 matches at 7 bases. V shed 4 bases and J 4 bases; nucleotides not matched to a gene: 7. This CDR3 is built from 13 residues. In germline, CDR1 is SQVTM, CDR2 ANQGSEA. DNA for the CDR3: TGCAGCGTTGTAAGGGGACAGAATTACGAGCAGTACTTC. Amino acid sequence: CSVVRGQNYEQYF.

The CDR3 loop reads CASKRETQYF. The CDR3 DNA is TGTGCCAGCAAACGAGAGACCCAGTACTTC. V is TRBV28 and J is TRBJ2-5; D gene ambiguous. V was cut by 7 bases and J by 4 bases, with 4 bases left in between. This CDR3 is 10 amino acids long. Germline values: CDR1 MDHEN, CDR2 SYDVKM.

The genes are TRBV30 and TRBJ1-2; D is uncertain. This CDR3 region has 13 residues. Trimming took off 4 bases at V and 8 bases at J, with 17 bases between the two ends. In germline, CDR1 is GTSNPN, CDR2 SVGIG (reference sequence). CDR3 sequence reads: CAWTTGGLWGYTF. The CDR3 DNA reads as TGTGCCTGGACGACCGGAGGACTCTGGGGCTACACCTTC.

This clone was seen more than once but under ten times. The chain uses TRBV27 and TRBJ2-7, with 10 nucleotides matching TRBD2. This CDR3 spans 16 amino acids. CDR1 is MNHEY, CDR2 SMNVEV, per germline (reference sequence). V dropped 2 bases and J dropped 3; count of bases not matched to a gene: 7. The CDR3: CASSLTPGLASYEQYF. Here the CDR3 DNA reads TGTGCCAGCAGTTTAACTCCGGGACTAGCGAGCTACGAGCAGTACTTC.

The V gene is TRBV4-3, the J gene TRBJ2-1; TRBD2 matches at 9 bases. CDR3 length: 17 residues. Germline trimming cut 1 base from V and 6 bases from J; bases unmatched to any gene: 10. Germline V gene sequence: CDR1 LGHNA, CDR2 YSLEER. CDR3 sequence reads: CASSQAGSGGSGNEQFF. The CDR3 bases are TGCGCCAGCAGCCAAGCGGGTAGCGGGGGTTCGGGCAATGAGCAGTTCTTC.

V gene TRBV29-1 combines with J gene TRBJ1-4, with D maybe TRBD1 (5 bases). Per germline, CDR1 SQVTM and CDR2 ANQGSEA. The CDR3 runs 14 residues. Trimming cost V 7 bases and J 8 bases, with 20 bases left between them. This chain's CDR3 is CSARRGRVEEKLFF. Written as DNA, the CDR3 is TGCAGCGCTAGACGGGGCAGGGTAGAGGAAAAACTGTTTTTT.

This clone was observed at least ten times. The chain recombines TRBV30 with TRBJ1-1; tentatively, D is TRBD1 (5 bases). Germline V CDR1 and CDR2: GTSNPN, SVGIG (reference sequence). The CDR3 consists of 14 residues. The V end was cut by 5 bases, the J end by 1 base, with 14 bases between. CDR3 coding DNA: TGTGCCTGGCGCCCGAGAGACAGGAACACTGAAGCTTTCTTT. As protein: CAWRPRDRNTEAFF.

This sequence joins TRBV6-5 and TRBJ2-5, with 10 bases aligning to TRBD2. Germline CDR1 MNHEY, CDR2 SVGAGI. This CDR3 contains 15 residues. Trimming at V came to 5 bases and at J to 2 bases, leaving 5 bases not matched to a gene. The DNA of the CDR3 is TGTGCCAGCAGTCTAGCGGGAGTATTTCAAGAGACCCAGTACTTC. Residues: CASSLAGVFQETQYF.

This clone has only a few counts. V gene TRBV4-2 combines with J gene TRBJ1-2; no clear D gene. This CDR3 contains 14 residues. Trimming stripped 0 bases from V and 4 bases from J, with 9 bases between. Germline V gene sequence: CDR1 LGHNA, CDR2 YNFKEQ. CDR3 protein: CASSQERDGYGYTF. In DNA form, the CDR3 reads TGTGCCAGCAGCCAAGAGAGGGATGGCTATGGCTACACCTTC.

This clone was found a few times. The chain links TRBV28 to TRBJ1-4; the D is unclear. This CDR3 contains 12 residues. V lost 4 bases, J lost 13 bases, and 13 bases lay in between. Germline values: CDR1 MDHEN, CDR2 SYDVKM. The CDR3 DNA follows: TGTGCCAGCAGTTCCGGCGCTTCTCTACTGTTTTTT. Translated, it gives CASSSGASLLFF.

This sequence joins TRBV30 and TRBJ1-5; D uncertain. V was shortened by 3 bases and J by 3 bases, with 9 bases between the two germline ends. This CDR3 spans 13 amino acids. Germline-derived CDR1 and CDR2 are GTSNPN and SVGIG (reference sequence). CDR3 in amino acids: CAWSARNNQPQHF. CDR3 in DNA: TGTGCCTGGAGCGCCAGAAACAATCAGCCCCAGCATTTT.

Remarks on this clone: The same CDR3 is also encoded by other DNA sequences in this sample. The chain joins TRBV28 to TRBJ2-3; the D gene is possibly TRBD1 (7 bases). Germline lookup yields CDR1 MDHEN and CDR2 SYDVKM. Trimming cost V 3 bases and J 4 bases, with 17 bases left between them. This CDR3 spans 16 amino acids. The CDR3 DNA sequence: TGTGCCAGCAGTTTGAGTGCAGGGGGGAAGGCAGATACGCAGTATTTT. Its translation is CASSLSAGGKADTQYF.

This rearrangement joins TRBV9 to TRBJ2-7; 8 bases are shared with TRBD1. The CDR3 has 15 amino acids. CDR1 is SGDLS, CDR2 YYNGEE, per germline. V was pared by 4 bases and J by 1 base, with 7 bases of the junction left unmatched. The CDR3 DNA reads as TGTGCCAGCAGCCCTTGGACAGGGTTGTCCTACGAGCAGTACTTC. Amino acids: CASSPWTGLSYEQYF. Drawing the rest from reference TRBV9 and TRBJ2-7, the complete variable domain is DSGVTQTPKHLITATGQRVTLRCSPRSGDLSVYWYQQSLDQGLQFLIQYYNGEERAKGNILERFSAQQFPDLHSELNLSSLELGDSALYFCASSPWTGLSYEQYFGPGTRLTVT.

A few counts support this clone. CDR3 sequence: CSAPTGTGVYNEQFF. The CDR3 region has the DNA TGCAGCGCCCCGACCGGGACAGGGGTCTACAATGAGCAGTTCTTC. The chain has TRBV29-1 and TRBJ2-1; 10 positions agree with TRBD1. J lost 3 bases, V lost 7 bases, and 9 bases had no gene match. Germline values: CDR1 SQVTM, CDR2 ANQGSEA. The CDR3 contains 15 residues.

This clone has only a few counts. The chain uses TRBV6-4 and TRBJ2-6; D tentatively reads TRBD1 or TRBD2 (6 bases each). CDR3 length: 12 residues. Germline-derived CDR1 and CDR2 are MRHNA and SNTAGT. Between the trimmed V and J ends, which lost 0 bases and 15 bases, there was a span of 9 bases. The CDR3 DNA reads TGTGCCAGCAGTGACTCCGGGGGCGCCCTGACTTTC. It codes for CASSDSGGALTF.

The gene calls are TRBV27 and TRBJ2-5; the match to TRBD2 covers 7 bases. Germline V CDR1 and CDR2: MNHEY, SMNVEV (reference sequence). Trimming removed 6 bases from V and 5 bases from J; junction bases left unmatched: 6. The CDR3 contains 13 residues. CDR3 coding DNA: TGTGCCAGCAGCCGCGGGACTATGGAGACCCAGTACTTC. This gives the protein CASSRGTMETQYF.

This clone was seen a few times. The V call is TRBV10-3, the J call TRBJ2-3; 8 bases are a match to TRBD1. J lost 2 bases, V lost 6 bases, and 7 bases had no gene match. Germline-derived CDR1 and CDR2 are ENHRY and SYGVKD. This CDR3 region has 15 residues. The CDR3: CAISDRDRLTDTQYF. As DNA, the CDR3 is TGTGCCATCAGCGACCGGGACAGGCTCACAGATACGCAGTATTTT.